This TCR beta chain was profiled in a study of blood T cell repertoires in COVID-19. The overall study: There were acute and convalescent COVID-19 samples, and they came from the United States, Italy and Spain. T cells, B-cell-depleted T cells, or PBMCs supplied cDNA or gDNA.

Authors' methods: Estimates of nucleated cell counts were drawn from the amplification of reference gene primers. The protocol was immunoSEQ multiplex PCR, while the TCRdb copy is restricted to in-frame clones and leaves out a portion. That table is the source of V, J and clone size, and D and trimming were worked out from the DNA. The profile shows approximately 120,000 clones, around four fifths of them singletons. Two negative PCRs, clearance, or symptom resolution had been documented for recovered Cohort 3 donors. Germline lookup yields CDR1 SGHVS and CDR2 FNYEAQ. With 4 bases clipped from V and 8 bases from J, the junction kept 11 bases outside the gene matches. The CDR3 length is 15 residues.

This sequence was found in a man aged 30 to 45 who had recovered from COVID-19. The sample was PBMCs or T cells enriched from blood (not recorded which). This chain joins TRBV7-6 and TRBJ1-3; 7 bases fit TRBD1. CDR3 sequence (DNA): TGTGCCAGCAGCTCGGAGACAGGGTCGAGAGACACCATATATTTT. It yields the protein CASSSETGSRDTIYF.